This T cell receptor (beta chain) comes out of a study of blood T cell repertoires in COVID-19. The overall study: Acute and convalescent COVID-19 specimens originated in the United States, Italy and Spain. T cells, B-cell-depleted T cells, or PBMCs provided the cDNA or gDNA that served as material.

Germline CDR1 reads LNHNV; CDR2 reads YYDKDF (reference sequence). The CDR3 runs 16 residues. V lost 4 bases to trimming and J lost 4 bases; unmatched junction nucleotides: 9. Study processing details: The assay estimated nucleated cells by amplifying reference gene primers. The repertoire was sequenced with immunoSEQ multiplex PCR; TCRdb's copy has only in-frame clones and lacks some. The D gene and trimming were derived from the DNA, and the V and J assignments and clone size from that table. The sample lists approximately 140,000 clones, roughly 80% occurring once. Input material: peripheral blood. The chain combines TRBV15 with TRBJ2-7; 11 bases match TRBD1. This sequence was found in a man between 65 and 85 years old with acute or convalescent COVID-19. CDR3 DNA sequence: TGTGCCACCAGCACCGGTCCGGGACAGGGGGAGTACGAGCAGTACTTC. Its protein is CATSTGPGQGEYEQYF.